The rows below give T cell receptor beta chains drawn from one sample of a study of T cells in Graves' hyperthyroidism and ophthalmopathy. TCRdb passed the multiplex PCR reads through MiXCR, listing each CDR3 protein once. The table shows 600,000 to 750,000 distinct CDR3 sequences, with 15% to 20% occurring only once. Input material: blood. All receptors derive from a man aged 45-65 years with Graves' hyperthyroidism. CDR3s include the opening cysteine and the closing phenylalanine or tryptophan. The D gene is left open where the match is weak. Part of the rows lack a size; the others show once, few, many or a class for expanded clones.

j_call: TRBJ1-2; clone_size: few; d_call: NA; v_call: TRBV19; cdr3_nt: TGTGCCAGTAGTACCCAGACCGGAGGGCTCTATGGCTACACCTTC; cdr3_aa: CASSTQTGGLYGYTF
j_call: TRBJ2-3; clone_size: NA; d_call: NA; v_call: TRBV24-1; cdr3_nt: TGTGCCACCAGTGATCGAGAGGCGGGGAGCACAAATACGCAGTATTTT; cdr3_aa: CATSDREAGSTNTQYF
j_call: TRBJ1-4; clone_size: few; d_call: NA; v_call: TRBV19; cdr3_nt: TGTGCCAGTAGGAGCGTCCGAAGCGAAAAACTGTTTTTT; cdr3_aa: CASRSVRSEKLFF
j_call: TRBJ2-3; clone_size: many; d_call: NA; v_call: TRBV25-1; cdr3_nt: TGTGCCAGCAGTGATTACCTCGTTGGGAGCACAGATACGCAGTATTTT; cdr3_aa: CASSDYLVGSTDTQYF
j_call: TRBJ2-3; clone_size: NA; d_call: NA; v_call: TRBV5-1; cdr3_nt: TGCGCCAGCAGGATCGAGTTCACAGATACGCAGTATTTT; cdr3_aa: CASRIEFTDTQYF
j_call: TRBJ2-4; clone_size: many; d_call: TRBD2; v_call: TRBV28; cdr3_nt: TGTGCCACAGGACCTTGGCTCGGGACTACCAAAAACATTCAGTACTTC; cdr3_aa: CATGPWLGTTKNIQYF
j_call: TRBJ2-3; clone_size: NA; d_call: NA; v_call: TRBV7-2; cdr3_nt: TGTGCCAGCAGCCGACGGGATACGCAGTATTTT; cdr3_aa: CASSRRDTQYF
j_call: TRBJ2-5; clone_size: NA; d_call: TRBD1; v_call: TRBV19; cdr3_nt: TGTGCCAGTAGTTTGGGTCTCAGGACAGGGGAGGTGGAGACCCAGTACTTC; cdr3_aa: CASSLGLRTGEVETQYF
j_call: TRBJ2-5; clone_size: NA; d_call: NA; v_call: TRBV19; cdr3_nt: TGTGCCAGTAGTATGGCCAGGGGACCTCAAGAGACCCAGTACTTC; cdr3_aa: CASSMARGPQETQYF
j_call: TRBJ1-2; clone_size: many; d_call: NA; v_call: TRBV11-2; cdr3_nt: TGTGCCAGCAGCTTGGACACCTACCTCTATGGCTACACCTTC; cdr3_aa: CASSLDTYLYGYTF
j_call: TRBJ2-4; clone_size: few; d_call: TRBD1; v_call: TRBV20-1; cdr3_nt: TGCAGTGCGCCGACAGGGAAAGCCAAAAACATTCAGTACTTC; cdr3_aa: CSAPTGKAKNIQYF
j_call: TRBJ1-5; clone_size: few; d_call: NA; v_call: TRBV6-2/TRBV6-3; cdr3_nt: TGTGCCAGCAGAGACCAAGTCTCCAGCAATCAGCCCCAGCATTTT; cdr3_aa: CASRDQVSSNQPQHF
j_call: TRBJ2-3; clone_size: NA; d_call: NA; v_call: TRBV28; cdr3_nt: TGTGCCAGCAGTTTAGACAACACCTCCACAGATACGCAGTATTTT; cdr3_aa: CASSLDNTSTDTQYF
j_call: TRBJ1-2; clone_size: few; d_call: NA; v_call: TRBV11-3; cdr3_nt: TGTGCCAGCAGCACTACCAAACACCACTATGGCTACACCTTC; cdr3_aa: CASSTTKHHYGYTF
j_call: TRBJ2-3; clone_size: many; d_call: TRBD2; v_call: TRBV10-2; cdr3_nt: TGCGCCAGCAGCCTGGGGGGGAGCGGGAGTTTCTCGGATACGCAGTATTTT; cdr3_aa: CASSLGGSGSFSDTQYF
j_call: TRBJ2-1; clone_size: few; d_call: NA; v_call: TRBV19; cdr3_nt: TGTGCCAGTAGTATAGGGCACGTCTACAATGAGCAGTTCTTC; cdr3_aa: CASSIGHVYNEQFF
j_call: TRBJ2-2; clone_size: many; d_call: TRBD2; v_call: TRBV7-2; cdr3_nt: TGTGCCAGCAGCAGCGGGAGCAGTGTCGGGGAGCTGTTTTTT; cdr3_aa: CASSSGSSVGELFF
j_call: TRBJ1-4; clone_size: NA; d_call: NA; v_call: TRBV6-1; cdr3_nt: TGTGCCAGCAGTGTCTATAGCGGGGGAAAACTGTTTTTT; cdr3_aa: CASSVYSGGKLFF
j_call: TRBJ2-7; clone_size: NA; d_call: TRBD1; v_call: TRBV6-1; cdr3_nt: TGTGCCAGCAGGCCTGCGGGACAGGCCTACGAGCAGTACTTC; cdr3_aa: CASRPAGQAYEQYF
j_call: TRBJ2-7; clone_size: few; d_call: TRBD2; v_call: TRBV12-3/TRBV12-4; cdr3_nt: TGTGCCAGCAGCGGACTAGCGGGAGGACCCGGCTCCTACGAGCAGTACTTC; cdr3_aa: CASSGLAGGPGSYEQYF
j_call: TRBJ2-3; clone_size: many; d_call: TRBD2; v_call: TRBV2; cdr3_nt: TGTGCCAGCATAATACCCCGGACTAGCGGGAAAAGGGGCACAGATACGCAGTATTTT; cdr3_aa: CASIIPRTSGKRGTDTQYF
j_call: TRBJ2-4; clone_size: NA; d_call: NA; v_call: TRBV9; cdr3_nt: TGTGCCAGCAGCGTAGACGGACTACGGGACATTCAGTACTTC; cdr3_aa: CASSVDGLRDIQYF
j_call: TRBJ2-1; clone_size: few; d_call: TRBD2; v_call: TRBV20-1; cdr3_nt: TGCAGTGCTGGGACTAGCGGGAGTTTAACCCCCTACAATGAGCAGTTCTTC; cdr3_aa: CSAGTSGSLTPYNEQFF
j_call: TRBJ2-3; clone_size: many; d_call: TRBD2; v_call: TRBV28; cdr3_nt: TGTGCCAGCAGTTTATGGGCGGGAGGGCCAGCCGATACGCAGTATTTT; cdr3_aa: CASSLWAGGPADTQYF
j_call: TRBJ2-5; clone_size: many; d_call: NA; v_call: TRBV2; cdr3_nt: TGTGCCAGCACCTTAAGGGGTTTCAAAAAGACCCAGTACTTC; cdr3_aa: CASTLRGFKKTQYF
j_call: TRBJ2-7; clone_size: NA; d_call: NA; v_call: TRBV2; cdr3_nt: TGTGCCAGCAGTGAGATAAGGAACTCCTACGAGCAGTACTTC; cdr3_aa: CASSEIRNSYEQYF
j_call: TRBJ2-2; clone_size: many; d_call: NA; v_call: TRBV7-3; cdr3_nt: TGTGCCAGCAGCTTAATGGGGACCACCGGGGAGCTGTTTTTT; cdr3_aa: CASSLMGTTGELFF
j_call: TRBJ2-7; clone_size: few; d_call: TRBD2; v_call: TRBV5-1; cdr3_nt: TGCGCCAGCAGCTTCTTAGCGGGAGGTAACGAGCAGTACTTC; cdr3_aa: CASSFLAGGNEQYF
j_call: TRBJ2-4; clone_size: many; d_call: TRBD1; v_call: TRBV10-3; cdr3_nt: TGTGCCATCAGCGGGACAGGGAAAAAAAACATTCAGTACTTC; cdr3_aa: CAISGTGKKNIQYF
j_call: TRBJ2-1; clone_size: many; d_call: NA; v_call: TRBV11-3; cdr3_nt: TGTGCCAGCAGCTTAAAACAGGCCGACTACAATGAGCAGTTCTTC; cdr3_aa: CASSLKQADYNEQFF
j_call: TRBJ1-2; clone_size: NA; d_call: NA; v_call: TRBV3-1; cdr3_nt: TGTGCCAGCAGCCAAGGGGTGGGCTATGGCTACACCTTC; cdr3_aa: CASSQGVGYGYTF
j_call: TRBJ2-5; clone_size: NA; d_call: NA; v_call: TRBV12-3/TRBV12-4; cdr3_nt: TGTGCCAGCAGTTTAGGGACAGTCTCGGAGACCCAGTACTTC; cdr3_aa: CASSLGTVSETQYF
j_call: TRBJ2-5; clone_size: NA; d_call: NA; v_call: TRBV18; cdr3_nt: TGTGCCAGCTCACCCAGGACGAGCTTACAGAATCAAGAGACCCAGTACTTC; cdr3_aa: CASSPRTSLQNQETQYF
j_call: TRBJ2-1; clone_size: NA; d_call: NA; v_call: TRBV7-9; cdr3_nt: TGTGCCAGCAGTATTAGGGGCTCCACCTACAATGAGCAGTTCTTC; cdr3_aa: CASSIRGSTYNEQFF
j_call: TRBJ2-2; clone_size: many; d_call: TRBD2; v_call: TRBV7-3; cdr3_nt: TGTGCCAGCAGCTTATCCTACGGGAGGAAAACCGGGGAGCTGTTTTTT; cdr3_aa: CASSLSYGRKTGELFF
j_call: TRBJ2-7; clone_size: many; d_call: NA; v_call: TRBV19; cdr3_nt: TGTGCCAGTAGTATCAATCGTAGGAGCTCCTACGAGCAGTACTTC; cdr3_aa: CASSINRRSSYEQYF
j_call: TRBJ2-2; clone_size: many; d_call: TRBD1; v_call: TRBV9; cdr3_nt: TGTGCCAGCAGCGTAGGTCAGGGGGCCTACACCGGGGAGCTGTTTTTT; cdr3_aa: CASSVGQGAYTGELFF
j_call: TRBJ2-2; clone_size: NA; d_call: NA; v_call: TRBV14; cdr3_nt: TGTGCCAGCAGCCCCGGTGGGGAGCTGTTTTTT; cdr3_aa: CASSPGGELFF
j_call: TRBJ2-7; clone_size: NA; d_call: TRBD2; v_call: TRBV7-9; cdr3_nt: TGTGCCAGCAGAATAGCCGTGACGGGAGGCCCTGGCGAGCAGTACTTC; cdr3_aa: CASRIAVTGGPGEQYF
j_call: TRBJ2-1; clone_size: NA; d_call: TRBD2; v_call: TRBV12-3/TRBV12-4; cdr3_nt: TGTGCCAGCACCACTGCCGGGACTAGCGGGAGGTCCTACAATGAGCAGTTCTTC; cdr3_aa: CASTTAGTSGRSYNEQFF
j_call: TRBJ2-1; clone_size: many; d_call: TRBD2; v_call: TRBV5-5; cdr3_nt: TGTGCCAGCACTCGAGCGGGAGGGGCCAATGAGCAGTTCTTC; cdr3_aa: CASTRAGGANEQFF
j_call: TRBJ2-6; clone_size: NA; d_call: NA; v_call: TRBV19; cdr3_nt: TGTGCCAGTAGTATAGGGGATCCCTCTGGGGCCAACGTCCTGACTTTC; cdr3_aa: CASSIGDPSGANVLTF
j_call: TRBJ1-1; clone_size: many; d_call: TRBD1; v_call: TRBV28; cdr3_nt: TGTGCCAGCACCGAGGACAGGGCGAACACTGAAGCTTTCTTT; cdr3_aa: CASTEDRANTEAFF
j_call: TRBJ2-2; clone_size: many; d_call: NA; v_call: TRBV2; cdr3_nt: TGTGCCAGCAGGTATCGGACCAGTGGAGGCGGGGAGCTGTTTTTT; cdr3_aa: CASRYRTSGGGELFF
j_call: TRBJ2-3; clone_size: few; d_call: NA; v_call: TRBV6-1; cdr3_nt: TGTGCCAGCAGCCGCTCAGAAGGCACAGATACGCAGTATTTT; cdr3_aa: CASSRSEGTDTQYF
j_call: TRBJ2-1; clone_size: many; d_call: NA; v_call: TRBV7-2; cdr3_nt: TGTGCCAGCAGCTCACCGAGGCCACATGAGCAGTTCTTC; cdr3_aa: CASSSPRPHEQFF
j_call: TRBJ1-1; clone_size: few; d_call: NA; v_call: TRBV12-5; cdr3_nt: TGTGCTAGTGGTTTGGTCCTCTTAAGGGCAGGGATTGAAGCTTTCTTT; cdr3_aa: CASGLVLLRAGIEAFF
j_call: TRBJ2-3; clone_size: NA; d_call: TRBD2; v_call: TRBV12-3/TRBV12-4; cdr3_nt: TGTGCCAGCAGCCCGGGACTAGCGGGAGGCGGGGCTAGCACAGATACGCAGTATTTT; cdr3_aa: CASSPGLAGGGASTDTQYF
j_call: TRBJ2-1; clone_size: few; d_call: NA; v_call: TRBV2; cdr3_nt: TGTGCCAGCAGGGGGGATGGATCGACGCAGTTCTTC; cdr3_aa: CASRGDGSTQFF
j_call: TRBJ2-7; clone_size: few; d_call: NA; v_call: TRBV11-2; cdr3_nt: TGTGCCAGCAGCTTAGAGTGGCAGGGGACCTACGAGCAGTACTTC; cdr3_aa: CASSLEWQGTYEQYF
j_call: TRBJ2-7; clone_size: many; d_call: NA; v_call: TRBV19; cdr3_nt: TGTGCCAGTAGTACTATCGGCGGTCGGGAGTTGGGCGAGCAGTACTTC; cdr3_aa: CASSTIGGRELGEQYF
j_call: TRBJ2-7; clone_size: NA; d_call: TRBD2; v_call: TRBV9; cdr3_nt: TGTGCCAGCAGCGTAGGGGGTAGCGGGAGGTTCGAGCAGTACTTC; cdr3_aa: CASSVGGSGRFEQYF
j_call: TRBJ1-1; clone_size: few; d_call: TRBD1; v_call: TRBV29-1; cdr3_nt: TGCAGCGTTGCACAGGGGGCAGGCACTGAAGCTTTCTTT; cdr3_aa: CSVAQGAGTEAFF
j_call: TRBJ2-7; clone_size: NA; d_call: NA; v_call: TRBV18; cdr3_nt: TGTGCCAGCTCACCAAGCTACGAGCAGTCCTTC; cdr3_aa: CASSPSYEQSF
j_call: TRBJ2-7; clone_size: many; d_call: TRBD1; v_call: TRBV11-2; cdr3_nt: TGTGCCAGCAGCCGGACAGGGAACTACGAGCAGTACTTC; cdr3_aa: CASSRTGNYEQYF
j_call: TRBJ2-5; clone_size: NA; d_call: NA; v_call: TRBV6-1; cdr3_nt: TGTGCCAGCAGGAACCCGGGACCGGTGGCGTCCCAGTACTTC; cdr3_aa: CASRNPGPVASQYF
j_call: TRBJ1-1; clone_size: NA; d_call: NA; v_call: TRBV27; cdr3_nt: TGTGCCAGCAGCTACAAATTGAAATTTGAAGCTTTCTTT; cdr3_aa: CASSYKLKFEAFF
j_call: TRBJ2-7; clone_size: many; d_call: NA; v_call: TRBV2; cdr3_nt: TGTGCCAGCAGTGATGGATTAAGGGGCGAGCAGTACTTC; cdr3_aa: CASSDGLRGEQYF